The text below deals with one TCR beta chain. Its antigen is unidentified. This entry belongs to a study of cytomegalovirus exposure and HLA in healthy donors. Study-level results: Most TCR sequences showed up rarely, but some public TCRs showed up in many donors. The classifier was said to identify cytomegalovirus status with high specificity and sensitivity. The study labeled 164 TCR beta chains cytomegalovirus-associated.

V shed 2 bases and J shed 4 bases, with 5 bases lying between them. This CDR3 comprises 12 residues. The germline V gene encodes CDR1 MDHEN and CDR2 SYDVKM. Here immunoSEQ multiplex PCR was the method, and the copy in TCRdb shows in-frame clones only, minus some. The sample lists about 150,000 clones, just over 85% occurring once. The chain uses TRBV28 and TRBJ1-2; D is unresolved. The sequencing input was PBMCs. The clonotype comes from a human donor in good health. The CDR3 DNA is TGTGCCAGCAGTTTACAGGCCTATGGCTACACCTTC. This codes for CASSLQAYGYTF.